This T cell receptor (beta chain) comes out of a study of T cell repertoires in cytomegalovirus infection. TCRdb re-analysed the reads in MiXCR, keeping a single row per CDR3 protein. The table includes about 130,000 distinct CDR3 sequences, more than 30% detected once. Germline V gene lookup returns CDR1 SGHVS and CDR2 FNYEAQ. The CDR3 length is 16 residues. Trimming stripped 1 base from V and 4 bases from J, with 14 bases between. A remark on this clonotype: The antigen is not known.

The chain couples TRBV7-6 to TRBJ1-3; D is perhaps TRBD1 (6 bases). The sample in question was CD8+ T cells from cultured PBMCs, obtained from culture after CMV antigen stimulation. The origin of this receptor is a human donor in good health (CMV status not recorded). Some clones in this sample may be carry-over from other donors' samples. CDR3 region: CASSLGTAAPGNTIYF. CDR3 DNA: TGTGCCAGCAGCTTAGGGACAGCGGCCCCCGGAAACACCATATATTTT.